The 25 T cell receptor beta chains below come from one sample, sequenced in a study of chemoradiotherapy in HPV16-positive cancers. This table comes from immunoSEQ multiplex PCR, and its TCRdb copy is limited to in-frame clones, with some not included. The sample lists tens of thousands of clones; around nine tenths were seen once. Sequenced here: blood, sampled from a patient who underwent chemoradiotherapy. The receptors here all came from a human donor with HPV-associated anogenital cancer.

V and J are TRBV14 and TRBJ2-3, with 9 positions matching TRBD2. The CDR3 sequence is 15 residues long. The germline gives CDR1 SGHDN, CDR2 FVKESK. The J segment lost 1 base and the V segment lost 1 base, leaving 0 bases of the junction unmatched. CDR3 in amino acids: CASSQASGGTDTQYF. DNA of the CDR3: TGTGCCAGCAGCCAAGCTAGCGGGGGCACAGATACGCAGTATTTT. The entire variable domain, with the rest obtained from reference TRBV14 and TRBJ2-3, is as follows: EAGVTQFPSHSVIEKGQTVTLRCDPISGHDNLYWYRRVMGKEIKFLLHFVKESKQDESGMPNNRFLAERTGGTYSTLKVQPAELEDSGVYFCASSQASGGTDTQYFGPGTRLTVL.

The chain employs TRBV10-2 and TRBJ1-1, with a possible D match to TRBD1 (6 bases). The CDR3 sequence is 12 residues long. The ends were cut back, 8 bases at V and 4 bases at J, with 11 bases in the middle. Germline V gene lookup returns CDR1 WSHSY and CDR2 SAAADI. The CDR3 here is CASGGGGTEAFF. For the CDR3, the DNA is TGCGCCAGCGGAGGGGGGGGCACTGAAGCTTTCTTT.

The V gene is TRBV30, the J gene TRBJ1-1; 9 bases line up with TRBD1. V lost 5 bases to trimming and J lost 5 bases; unmatched junction nucleotides: 6. This CDR3 spans 13 amino acids. Germline V gene lookup returns CDR1 GTSNPN and CDR2 SVGIG (reference sequence). This CDR3 reads CAWVTDRGTEAFF. Written as DNA, the CDR3 is TGTGCCTGGGTTACGGACAGGGGTACTGAAGCTTTCTTT.

The rearrangement uses TRBV2 and TRBJ2-4, with D perhaps TRBD2 (7 bases). This CDR3 spans 15 amino acids. V shed 3 bases and J shed 1 base, with 10 bases lying between them. Germline V gene data show CDR1 as SNHLY and CDR2 as FYNNEI. The CDR3 spells CASSEGGAAKNIQYF. CDR3 DNA: TGTGCCAGCAGTGAGGGGGGGGCGGCCAAAAACATTCAGTACTTC.

The rearrangement joins TRBV10-1 to TRBJ2-1; tentatively, D is TRBD1 or TRBD2 (5 bases each). Germline V gives CDR1 WNHNN, CDR2 SYGVQD (reference sequence). The V gene lost 3 bases and the J gene lost 9 bases, with 9 bases spanning the gap. The CDR3 spans 12 residues. The CDR3 DNA follows: TGCGCCAGCAGTGAACCGAGGGGTGAGCAGTTCTTC. Protein sequence: CASSEPRGEQFF.

The V and J genes are TRBV7-2 and TRBJ1-2; no clear D. The CDR3 is made up of 12 amino acids. V lost 4 bases and J lost 5, with 8 bases in between. Germline assignment: CDR1 SGHTA and CDR2 FQGNSA. In DNA, the CDR3 is TGTGCCAGCAGCTCAACAGTTTATGGCTACACCTTC. The encoded protein is CASSSTVYGYTF.

CDR3 nucleotides: TGTGCCAGCAGTCCGGACCTGGGGGAAAAACTGTTTTTT. Translated: CASSPDLGEKLFF. The rearrangement uses TRBV6-5 and TRBJ1-4; D unclear. This CDR3 contains 13 residues. Trimming pared 5 bases from V and 8 bases from J, leaving 12 bases between. CDR1 is MNHEY, CDR2 SVGAGI, per germline.

The chain has TRBV29-1 and TRBJ2-5; a possible D gene is TRBD1 (5 bases). V was trimmed by 4 bases and J by 4 bases, leaving 10 bases between them. Germline CDR1 SQVTM, CDR2 ANQGSEA. The CDR3 covers 12 residues. Here the CDR3 DNA reads TGCAGCGTTGGTCAGGGTAGAGAGACCCAGTACTTC. This translates into CSVGQGRETQYF. Using reference TRBV29-1 and TRBJ2-5 for the parts outside the CDR3, the full variable domain is SAVISQKPSRDICQRGTSLTIQCQVDSQVTMMFWYRQQPGQSLTLIATANQGSEATYESGFVIDKFPISRPNLTFSTLTVSNMSPEDSSIYLCSVGQGRETQYFGPGTRLLVL.

The count of this clone is one. J is TRBJ1-1 and V is TRBV5-1; D ambiguous. This CDR3 has 13 amino acids. Germline CDR1 is SGHRS and CDR2 is YFSETQ. Between the trimmed V and J ends, which lost 0 bases and 3 bases, there was a span of 6 bases. The CDR3 region has the DNA TGCGCCAGCAGCTTGGACAGATACACTGAAGCTTTCTTT. Translating gives CASSLDRYTEAFF.

The V gene is TRBV5-1, the J gene TRBJ2-7; 8 positions agree with TRBD1. CDR1 and CDR2 from the germline V gene are SGHRS and YFSETQ. The CDR3 contains 13 residues. The V gene end was trimmed by 5 bases and the J gene end by 4 bases; junction bases not matched to a gene: 5. The CDR3 region has the DNA TGCGCCAGCAGTCTGGACAGGGCGTACGAGCAGTACTTC. This encodes CASSLDRAYEQYF.

The chain carries TRBV7-2 and TRBJ1-5; weak D call: TRBD1 (5 bases). From germline, CDR1 is SGHTA and CDR2 FQGNSA. The ends were cut back, 5 bases at V and 7 bases at J, with 18 bases in the middle. The CDR3 is made up of 15 amino acids. CDR3 coding DNA: TGTGCCAGCAGCCGTCAGGCAGGGACCAGGCAGCCCCAGCATTTT. It specifies CASSRQAGTRQPQHF.

The chain carries TRBV2 and TRBJ1-2; 8 nucleotides match TRBD1. With V trimmed by 6 bases and J by 2 bases, 5 bases remained unmatched. The CDR3 is 14 residues long. Per germline, CDR1 SNHLY and CDR2 FYNNEI. CDR3 amino acids: CASSGQGSNYGYTF. Written as DNA, the CDR3 is TGTGCCAGCAGCGGACAGGGTTCGAACTATGGCTACACCTTC.

This chain connects TRBV2 to TRBJ2-3; TRBD2 agrees at 7 bases. The CDR3 is made up of 14 amino acids. V lost 3 bases and J lost 8; bases outside the gene matches: 8. Per germline, CDR1 SNHLY and CDR2 FYNNEI. The CDR3 nucleotides are TGTGCCAGCAGTGAGGTGCGGGGGATCGGTACGCAGTATTTT. Translating it yields CASSEVRGIGTQYF.

The chain is built from TRBV30 and TRBJ1-6, with D hard to call. Germline CDR1 and CDR2: GTSNPN and SVGIG (reference sequence). CDR3 length: 14 residues. V was cut by 5 bases and J by 5 bases, with 13 bases left in between. DNA for the CDR3: TGTGCCTGGGGCTCGGCCCCGGATAATTCACCCCTCCACTTT. Encoded protein: CAWGSAPDNSPLHF.

The chain links TRBV6-5 to TRBJ1-2; 7 bases match TRBD1. Per the germline V gene, CDR1 is MNHEY and CDR2 is SVGAGI. J lost 7 bases, V lost 6 bases, and 11 bases had no gene match. This CDR3 is 14 amino acids long. CDR3 nucleotides: TGTGCCAGCAGCCGACAGCAGGGGGAGTCTGGCTACACCTTC. This gives the protein CASSRQQGESGYTF.

This sequence joins TRBV2 and TRBJ1-5; D call uncertain. This CDR3 contains 14 residues. Between the trimmed V and J ends, which lost 6 bases and 6 bases, there was a span of 15 bases. Germline values: CDR1 SNHLY, CDR2 FYNNEI. The CDR3 DNA reads as TGTGCCAGCAGGGCCCCGGGAAGGAGTCAGCCCCAGCATTTT. This encodes CASRAPGRSQPQHF.

This sequence joins TRBV5-4 and TRBJ2-4; D uncertain. The CDR3 length is 14 residues. Germline loops: CDR1 SGHNT, CDR2 YYREEE (reference sequence). V was trimmed by 0 bases and J by 0 bases, leaving 4 bases between them. The CDR3, as DNA: TGTGCCAGCAGCTTGGAGGGAGCCAAAAACATTCAGTACTTC. This encodes CASSLEGAKNIQYF.

J is TRBJ1-1 and V is TRBV2; D unresolved. Germline V gene sequence: CDR1 SNHLY, CDR2 FYNNEI. This CDR3 region has 13 residues. The germline V and J ends were trimmed by 3 bases and 2 bases, with 7 bases remaining between them. Written as DNA, the CDR3 is TGTGCCAGCAGTGAGAACCGCAACACTGAAGCTTTCTTT. It is translated as CASSENRNTEAFF.

The V gene is TRBV6-1, the J gene TRBJ1-4; 7 nucleotides match TRBD1. The CDR3 contains 15 residues. The trim removed 4 bases at V and 0 bases at J, leaving 2 bases unmatched. Germline V lookup: CDR1 MNHNS, CDR2 SASEGT. The CDR3 nucleotides are TGTGCCAGCAGTGGCGGGACAGCAACTAATGAAAAACTGTTTTTT. It translates to CASSGGTATNEKLFF.

This sequence joins TRBV5-1 and TRBJ1-3; 8 bases align to TRBD1. The CDR3 consists of 17 residues. The junction had 7 bases not matched to a gene; V was cut back by 1 base and J by 1 base. In germline, CDR1 is SGHRS, CDR2 YFSETQ. The DNA of the CDR3 is TGCGCCAGCAGCTTGCAGCAGGGGGCGATATCTGGAAACACCATATATTTT. This sequence encodes CASSLQQGAISGNTIYF. Full variable domain (outside the CDR3, taken from reference TRBV5-1 and TRBJ1-3): KAGVTQTPRYLIKTRGQQVTLSCSPISGHRSVSWYQQTPGQGLQFLFEYFSETQRNKGNFPGRFSGRQFSNSRSEMNVSTLELGDSALYLCASSLQQGAISGNTIYFGEGSWLTVV.

The CDR3 sequence: CASSLLSSPSYEQYF. For the CDR3, the DNA is TGCGCCAGCAGCTTGTTAAGTTCGCCGTCCTACGAGCAGTACTTC. The V gene is TRBV5-1, the J gene TRBJ2-5, with D hard to call. The DNA end is a closer match to TRBJ2-7, so the J assignment may be wrong. The CDR3 sequence is 15 residues long. The V gene's germline CDR1 is SGHRS and CDR2 YFSETQ.

The chain recombines TRBV19 with TRBJ2-5; TRBD1 might be the D (5 bases). Germline loops: CDR1 LNHDA, CDR2 SQIVND (reference sequence). V gave up 6 bases and J gave up 4 bases, with 12 bases separating them. This CDR3 has 13 residues. The CDR3 loop is CASSKGFRETQYF. In DNA form, the CDR3 reads TGTGCCAGTAGCAAGGGGTTTCGAGAGACCCAGTACTTC.

This clone was seen once. The rearrangement links TRBV5-1 to TRBJ2-3; TRBD2 matches 11 bases. The germline CDR1 and CDR2 sequences are SGHRS and YFSETQ. The CDR3 spans 17 residues. With 0 bases clipped from V and 1 base from J, the junction kept 4 bases outside the gene matches. The CDR3 loop reads CASSLVASGGRTDTQYF. The CDR3 DNA reads as TGCGCCAGCAGCTTGGTAGCTAGCGGGGGGCGCACAGATACGCAGTATTTT.

V gene TRBV7-9 combines with J gene TRBJ2-7; D ambiguous. The germline V gene has CDR1 SEHNR and CDR2 FQNEAQ (reference sequence). V lost 5 bases and J lost 2, with 13 bases in between. The CDR3 consists of 14 residues. The CDR3 here is CASSPDVRPYEQYV. Here the CDR3 DNA reads TGTGCCAGCAGCCCCGATGTGAGACCCTACGAGCAGTACGTC.

The chain couples TRBV5-6 to TRBJ2-1; 10 bases are a match to TRBD1. Germline CDR1 and CDR2: SGHDT and YYEEEE. CDR3 length equals 12 residues. V lost 4 bases and J lost 14; bases outside the gene matches: 6. CDR3 region: CASSDTGQGEFF. The CDR3 coding sequence is TGTGCCAGCAGCGACACCGGACAGGGGGAGTTCTTC.